These T cell receptor beta chains were read from a single sample in a study of shared clonotypes between healthy human individuals. The method was immunoSEQ multiplex PCR; TCRdb's version includes in-frame clones alone and lacks a portion of them. The data show under 2,000,000 clones, less than 95% seen once. The sequenced material came from naive CD8+ T cells sorted from blood. The origin of the receptors is a man younger than 35 in good health. Both conserved end residues are part of each CDR3. Each record gives: D gene, clone size, V gene, J gene, CDR3 DNA, CDR3 protein. The D gene is left open where the match is weak. Only part of the rows carry a size: once, few, many, or a class if the clone is expanded.

>TRBD2|-|TRBV27|TRBJ2-1
TGTGCCAGCAGACCGGGAGGGGTCTACAATGAGCAGTTCTTC
CASRPGGVYNEQFF
>-|-|TRBV6-1|TRBJ1-2
TGTGCCAGCAGTCTCCTTCTAGACGACTACACCTTC
CASSLLLDDYTF
>TRBD1|-|TRBV5-4|TRBJ1-2
TGTGCCAGCAGTAGACAGGGGAGCTATGGCTACACCTTC
CASSRQGSYGYTF
>-|-|TRBV28|TRBJ2-1
TGTGCCAGCAGTTTTGGGGGCAGGGGTTGGGAGCAGTTCTTC
CASSFGGRGWEQFF
>-|-|TRBV7-6|TRBJ1-4
TGTGCCAGCAGCTTAGGGGCCCCTAATGAAAAACTGTTTTTT
CASSLGAPNEKLFF
>TRBD1|-|TRBV7-9|TRBJ1-1
TGTGCCAGCAGCTTAGACAGGGGTGCGGCTGAAGCTTTCTTT
CASSLDRGAAEAFF
>-|-|TRBV30|TRBJ1-1
TGTGCCTGGAGTGTTAACAGACAAACTGAAGCTTTCTTT
CAWSVNRQTEAFF
>TRBD2|-|TRBV11-2|TRBJ2-7
TGTGCCAGCAGCCCACGTTCGGGGGGGACGCGCTCCTACGAGCAGTACTTC
CASSPRSGGTRSYEQYF
>TRBD1|-|TRBV19|TRBJ2-7
TGTGCCAGTAGTCCTATTTGGAGACAGGGGGCGTGGGAGCAGTACTTC
CASSPIWRQGAWEQYF
>-|-|TRBV11-1|TRBJ2-7
TGTGCCGTTCCAGGGCCCCTGGGCGAGCAGTACTTC
CAVPGPLGEQYF
>TRBD2|-|TRBV11-3|TRBJ2-5
TGTGCCAGCTTTCCCTTCGGGAGGGGAGAGACCCAGTACTTC
CASFPFGRGETQYF
>-|-|TRBV2|TRBJ2-5
TGTGCCAGGAGATCCGGGGCCCAAGAGACCCAGTACTTC
CARRSGAQETQYF
>TRBD2|once|TRBV10-1|TRBJ2-7
TGCGCCAGCAGTCCAACTAGCGGGAGGTGGTACGAGCAGTACTTC
CASSPTSGRWYEQYF
>-|-|TRBV29-1|TRBJ1-2
TGCAGCGTCCTAAACCGGGACGGACCCTATGGCTACACCTTC
CSVLNRDGPYGYTF
>-|-|TRBV7-9|TRBJ2-7
TGTGCCAGCAGCTTAGCGGGTCCTAACTACGAGCAGTACTTC
CASSLAGPNYEQYF
>-|-|TRBV2|TRBJ2-5
TGTGCCAGCAGTGTACCCCAATTCCAAGAGACCCAGTACTTC
CASSVPQFQETQYF
>-|-|TRBV4-1|TRBJ2-5
TGCGCCAGCAGCCAAGGGGAAGGGACCCAGTACTTC
CASSQGEGTQYF
>-|-|TRBV27|TRBJ2-7
TGTGCCAGCAGTTATAGGGATGGCTACGAGCAGTACTTC
CASSYRDGYEQYF
>-|-|TRBV27|TRBJ2-7
TGTGCCAGCAGTGGGGTTGGCGAGCAGTACTTC
CASSGVGEQYF
>TRBD2|-|TRBV4-3|TRBJ2-7
TGCGCCAGCAGCCACCTAGGGCTAGCGGGTGGCCACGAGCAGTACTTC
CASSHLGLAGGHEQYF
>-|-|TRBV5-6|TRBJ2-4
TGTGCCAGCAGCCCGTCACAGGGTAACATTCAGTACTTC
CASSPSQGNIQYF
>TRBD1|-|TRBV13|TRBJ2-7
TGTGCCAGCAGCTCACCGGGACAGGGATCCTACGAGCAGTACTTC
CASSSPGQGSYEQYF
>-|-|TRBV7-9|TRBJ2-7
TGTGCCAGCAGCTTAGGGGACCCCTACGAGCAGTACTTC
CASSLGDPYEQYF
>-|-|TRBV19|TRBJ1-5
TGTGCCAGTAGTATTTCCTTCTTTAATCAGCCCCAGCATTTT
CASSISFFNQPQHF
>TRBD1|-|TRBV15|TRBJ2-7
TGTGCCACCAGCAGAGTGGGACAGGGTGAAGAGCAGTACTTC
CATSRVGQGEEQYF
>-|once|TRBV7-2|TRBJ2-7
TGTGCCAGCAGCTTATTGGAGAGCTACGAGCAGTACTTC
CASSLLESYEQYF